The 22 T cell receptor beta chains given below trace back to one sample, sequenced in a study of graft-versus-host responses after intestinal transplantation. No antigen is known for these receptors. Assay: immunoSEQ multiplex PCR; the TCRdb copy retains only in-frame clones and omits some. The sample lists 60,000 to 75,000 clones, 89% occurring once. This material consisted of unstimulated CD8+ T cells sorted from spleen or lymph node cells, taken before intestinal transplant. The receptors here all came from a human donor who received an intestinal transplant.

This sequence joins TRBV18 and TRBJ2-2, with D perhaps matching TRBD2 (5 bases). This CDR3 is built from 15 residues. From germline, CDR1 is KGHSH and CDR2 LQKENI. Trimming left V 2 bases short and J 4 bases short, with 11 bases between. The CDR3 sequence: CASSPGLPPTGELFF. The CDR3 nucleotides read TGTGCCAGCTCACCAGGACTGCCCCCCACCGGGGAGCTGTTTTTT.

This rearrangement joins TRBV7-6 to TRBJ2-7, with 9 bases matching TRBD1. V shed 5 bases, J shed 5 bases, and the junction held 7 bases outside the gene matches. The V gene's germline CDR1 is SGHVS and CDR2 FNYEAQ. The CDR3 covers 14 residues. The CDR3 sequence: CASSPGTGIHEQYF. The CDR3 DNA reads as TGTGCCAGCAGCCCCGGGACAGGGATCCACGAGCAGTACTTC.

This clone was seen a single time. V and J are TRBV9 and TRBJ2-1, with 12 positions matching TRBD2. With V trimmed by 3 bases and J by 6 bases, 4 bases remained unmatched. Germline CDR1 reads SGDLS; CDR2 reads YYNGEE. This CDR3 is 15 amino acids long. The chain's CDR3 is CASSEGLAGGNEQFF. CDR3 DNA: TGTGCCAGCAGCGAGGGACTAGCGGGCGGCAATGAGCAGTTCTTC. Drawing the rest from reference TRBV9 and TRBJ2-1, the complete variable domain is DSGVTQTPKHLITATGQRVTLRCSPRSGDLSVYWYQQSLDQGLQFLIQYYNGEERAKGNILERFSAQQFPDLHSELNLSSLELGDSALYFCASSEGLAGGNEQFFGPGTRLTVL.

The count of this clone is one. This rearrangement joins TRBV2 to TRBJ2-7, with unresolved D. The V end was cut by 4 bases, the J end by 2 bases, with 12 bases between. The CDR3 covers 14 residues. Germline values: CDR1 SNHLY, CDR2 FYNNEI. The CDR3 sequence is CASSVPDLPYEQYF. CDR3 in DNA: TGTGCCAGCAGTGTACCAGATCTTCCCTACGAGCAGTACTTC.

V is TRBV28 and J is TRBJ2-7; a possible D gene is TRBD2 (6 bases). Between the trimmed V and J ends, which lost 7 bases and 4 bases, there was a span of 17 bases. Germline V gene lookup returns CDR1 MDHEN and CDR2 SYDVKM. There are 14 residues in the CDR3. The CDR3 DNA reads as TGTGCCAGCACCACTCGGGGACTCATTTACGAGCAGTACTTC. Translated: CASTTRGLIYEQYF.

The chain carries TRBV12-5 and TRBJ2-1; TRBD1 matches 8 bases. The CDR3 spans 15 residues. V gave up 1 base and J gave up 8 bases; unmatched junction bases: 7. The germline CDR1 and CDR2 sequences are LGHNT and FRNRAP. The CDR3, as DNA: TGTGCTAGTGGTTTGGGCCCAGAACAGGGGGATGAGCAGTTCTTC. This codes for CASGLGPEQGDEQFF.

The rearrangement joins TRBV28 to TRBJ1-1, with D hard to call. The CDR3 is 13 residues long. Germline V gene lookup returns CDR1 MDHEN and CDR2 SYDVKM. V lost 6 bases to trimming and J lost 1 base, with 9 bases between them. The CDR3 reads CASRPGQNTEAFF. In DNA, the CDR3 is TGTGCCAGCAGGCCAGGCCAGAACACTGAAGCTTTCTTT.

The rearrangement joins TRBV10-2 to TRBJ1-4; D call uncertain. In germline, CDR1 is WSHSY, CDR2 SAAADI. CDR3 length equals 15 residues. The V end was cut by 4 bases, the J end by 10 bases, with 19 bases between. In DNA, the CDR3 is TGCGCCAGCAGTGTACAGACAAGAAGTATATCAAAACTGTTTTTT. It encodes CASSVQTRSISKLFF.

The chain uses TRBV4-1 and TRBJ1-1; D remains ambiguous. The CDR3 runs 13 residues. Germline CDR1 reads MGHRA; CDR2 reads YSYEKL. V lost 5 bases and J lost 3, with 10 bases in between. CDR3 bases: TGCGCCAGCAGCTCAAACGGGGACACTGAAGCTTTCTTT. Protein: CASSSNGDTEAFF.

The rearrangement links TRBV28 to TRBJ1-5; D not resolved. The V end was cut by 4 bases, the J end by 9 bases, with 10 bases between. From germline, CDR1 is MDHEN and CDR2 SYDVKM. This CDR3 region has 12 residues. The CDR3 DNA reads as TGTGCCAGCAGTTCCACTAGAACGCCCCAGCATTTT. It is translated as CASSSTRTPQHF.

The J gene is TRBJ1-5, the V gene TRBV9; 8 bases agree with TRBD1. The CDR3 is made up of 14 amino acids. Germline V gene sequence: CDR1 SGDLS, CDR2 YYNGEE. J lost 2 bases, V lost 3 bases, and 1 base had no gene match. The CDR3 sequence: CASSAGGGNQPQHF. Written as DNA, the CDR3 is TGTGCCAGCAGCGCAGGGGGCGGCAATCAGCCCCAGCATTTT.

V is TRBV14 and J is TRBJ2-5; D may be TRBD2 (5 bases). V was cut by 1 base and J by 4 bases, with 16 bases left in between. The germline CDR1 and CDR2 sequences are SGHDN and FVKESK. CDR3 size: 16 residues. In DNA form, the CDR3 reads TGTGCCAGCAGCCAAGTCCTGGCCCGGGGTCGAGAGACCCAGTACTTC. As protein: CASSQVLARGRETQYF.

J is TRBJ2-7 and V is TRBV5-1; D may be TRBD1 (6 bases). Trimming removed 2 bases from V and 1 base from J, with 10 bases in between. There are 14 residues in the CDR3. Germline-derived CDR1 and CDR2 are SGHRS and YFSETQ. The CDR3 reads CASSLQGTSYEQYF. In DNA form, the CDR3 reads TGCGCCAGCAGCTTACAGGGTACGTCCTACGAGCAGTACTTC.

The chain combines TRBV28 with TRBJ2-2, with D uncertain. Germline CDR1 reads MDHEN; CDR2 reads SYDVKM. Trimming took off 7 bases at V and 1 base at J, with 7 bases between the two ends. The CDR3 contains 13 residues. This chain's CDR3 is CASTAENTGELFF. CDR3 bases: TGTGCCAGCACCGCGGAGAACACCGGGGAGCTGTTTTTT. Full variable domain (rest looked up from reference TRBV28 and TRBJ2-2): DVKVTQSSRYLVKRTGEKVFLECVQDMDHENMFWYRQDPGLGLRLIYFSYDVKMKEKGDIPEGYSVSREKKERFSLILESASTNQTSMYLCASTAENTGELFFGEGSRLTVL.

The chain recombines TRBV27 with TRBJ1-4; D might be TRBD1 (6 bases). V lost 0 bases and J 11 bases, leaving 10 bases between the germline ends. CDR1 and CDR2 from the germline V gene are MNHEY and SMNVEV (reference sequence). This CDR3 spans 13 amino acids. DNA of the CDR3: TGTGCCAGCAGTTTATCTGCAGGGGCGAAACTGTTTTTT. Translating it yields CASSLSAGAKLFF.

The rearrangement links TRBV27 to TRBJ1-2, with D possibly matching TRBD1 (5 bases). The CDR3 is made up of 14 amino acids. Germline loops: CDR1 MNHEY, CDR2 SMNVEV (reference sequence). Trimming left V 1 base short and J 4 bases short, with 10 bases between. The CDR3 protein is CASSLLGGSYGYTF. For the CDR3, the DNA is TGTGCCAGCAGTTTATTGGGGGGGAGCTATGGCTACACCTTC.

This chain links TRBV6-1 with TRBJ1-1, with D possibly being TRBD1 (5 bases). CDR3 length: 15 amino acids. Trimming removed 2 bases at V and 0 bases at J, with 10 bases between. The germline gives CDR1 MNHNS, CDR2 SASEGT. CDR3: CASSEWGGLNTEAFF. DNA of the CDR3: TGTGCCAGCAGTGAATGGGGGGGTTTGAACACTGAAGCTTTCTTT.

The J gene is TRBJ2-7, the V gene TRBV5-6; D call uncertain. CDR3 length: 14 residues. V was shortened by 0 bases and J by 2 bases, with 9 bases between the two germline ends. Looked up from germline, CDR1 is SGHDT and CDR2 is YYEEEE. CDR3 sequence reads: CASSLGLRAYEQYF. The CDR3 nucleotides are TGTGCCAGCAGCTTGGGTCTACGGGCCTACGAGCAGTACTTC.

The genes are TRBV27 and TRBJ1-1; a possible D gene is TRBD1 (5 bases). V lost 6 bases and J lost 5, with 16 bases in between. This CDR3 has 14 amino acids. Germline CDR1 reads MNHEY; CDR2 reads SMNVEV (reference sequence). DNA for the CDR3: TGTGCCAGCAGCAACGGGGGGATTGGGACTGAAGCTTTCTTT. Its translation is CASSNGGIGTEAFF.

The CDR3: CASEAGGGELFF. In DNA form, the CDR3 reads TGTGCCAGCGAAGCGGGAGGCGGGGAGCTGTTTTTT. The rearrangement links TRBV5-4 to TRBJ2-2, with TRBD2 matching 9 bases. The CDR3 totals 12 residues. The germline V gene has CDR1 SGHNT and CDR2 YYREEE (reference sequence). With V trimmed by 7 bases and J by 7 bases, 2 bases remained unmatched. The whole variable domain, filled in from reference TRBV5-4 and TRBJ2-2, reads ETGVTQSPTHLIKTRGQQVTLRCSSQSGHNTVSWYQQALGQGPQFIFQYYREEENGRGNFPPRFSGLQFPNYSSELNVNALELDDSALYLCASEAGGGELFFGEGSRLTVL.

The CDR3 DNA reads as TGTGCCAGCAGTGAGGCCACTGAAGCTTTCTTT. Translated, it gives CASSEATEAFF. This chain connects TRBV6-1 to TRBJ1-1; D is ambiguous. V was clipped by 3 bases and J by 4 bases, with 3 bases between them. Germline lookup yields CDR1 MNHNS and CDR2 SASEGT. The CDR3 runs 11 residues.

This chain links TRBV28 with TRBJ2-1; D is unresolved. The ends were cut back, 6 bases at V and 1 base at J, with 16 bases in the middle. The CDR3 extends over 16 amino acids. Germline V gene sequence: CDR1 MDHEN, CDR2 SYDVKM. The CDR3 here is CASSPGSTRSYNEQFF. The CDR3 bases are TGTGCCAGCAGCCCCGGAAGCACGCGGTCCTACAATGAGCAGTTCTTC.